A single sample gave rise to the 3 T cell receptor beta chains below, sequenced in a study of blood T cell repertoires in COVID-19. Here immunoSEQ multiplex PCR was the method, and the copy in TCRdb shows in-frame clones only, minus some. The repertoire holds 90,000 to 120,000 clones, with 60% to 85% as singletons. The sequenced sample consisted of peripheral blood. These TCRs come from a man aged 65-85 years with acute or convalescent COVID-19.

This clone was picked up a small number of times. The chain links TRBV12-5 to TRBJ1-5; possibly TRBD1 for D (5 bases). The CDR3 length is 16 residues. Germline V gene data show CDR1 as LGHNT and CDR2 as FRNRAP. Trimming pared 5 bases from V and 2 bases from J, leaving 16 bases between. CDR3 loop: CASGDFRGSGNQPQHF. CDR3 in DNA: TGTGCTAGTGGTGACTTTAGGGGCTCGGGCAATCAGCCCCAGCATTTT.

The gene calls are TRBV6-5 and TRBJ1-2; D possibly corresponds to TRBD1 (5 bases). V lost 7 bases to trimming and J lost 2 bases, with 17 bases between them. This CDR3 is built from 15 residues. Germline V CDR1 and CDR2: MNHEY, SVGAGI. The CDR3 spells CASTPFVGRNYGYTF. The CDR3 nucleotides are TGTGCCAGCACCCCTTTTGTGGGGCGGAACTATGGCTACACCTTC.

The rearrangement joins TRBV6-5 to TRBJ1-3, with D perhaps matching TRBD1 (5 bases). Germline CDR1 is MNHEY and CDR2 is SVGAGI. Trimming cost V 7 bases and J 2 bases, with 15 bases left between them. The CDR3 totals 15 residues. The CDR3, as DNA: TGTGCCAGCACCTCCCCCGGGGGTCCTGGAAACACCATATATTTT. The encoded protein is CASTSPGGPGNTIYF.